Sequencing of this T cell receptor beta chain was carried out in a study of T cells in Graves' hyperthyroidism and ophthalmopathy. Notes on the study in general: Through a model of 13 V-J features, ophthalmopathy was separated from stable hyperthyroidism.

This clonotype was seen only a few times. Its matching antigen is unknown. Amplified TCR beta CDR3 regions derived from RNA transcripts. TCR CDR3 underwent first-round RT-PCR with the HTBI primer set. TCRdb re-called the multiplex PCR reads through MiXCR, storing one row per CDR3 protein. Of almost 600,000 distinct CDR3 sequences listed, roughly 13% were seen once; the top ten hold 5.8%. The trim removed 1 base at V and 6 bases at J, leaving 4 bases unmatched. Per germline, CDR1 LGHDT and CDR2 YNNKEL (reference sequence). The length of the CDR3 is 16 residues. The gene calls are TRBV3-1 and TRBJ2-1; TRBD2 matches 12 bases. Input material: blood. The clonotype was recovered from a woman in her 30s with Graves' hyperthyroidism that later progressed to Graves' ophthalmopathy. The CDR3 sequence: CASSQVLAGGGNEQFF. The CDR3 DNA follows: TGTGCCAGCAGCCAAGTCCTAGCGGGAGGGGGCAATGAGCAGTTCTTC.